What follows are 17 T cell receptor beta chains derived from one specimen sequenced in a study of naive and memory T cell subsets. These receptors are not linked to any known antigen. Both TRBC1 and TRBC2 were covered by a beta constant-region primer of two equimolar oligonucleotides. Ligated cDNA was amplified by four rounds of PCR with nested alpha and beta constant-region primers and SP2. Each CDR3 protein is one row after TCRdb ran MiXCR on the UMI-ligation and nested PCR reads. The table has approximately 150,000 distinct CDR3 sequences, 20% to 25% seen once. Study-level findings and limits: A few larger clonotypes appeared in naive repertoires, especially CD8, possibly memory cells re-expressing CD45RA.

Sequencing was performed on naive CD4+ T cells from blood. Source of these receptors: a human donor in good health.

This clonotype was detected a few times. This rearrangement joins TRBV9 to TRBJ2-3; the D gene is possibly TRBD2 (6 bases). The CDR3 is made up of 12 amino acids. V lost 4 bases and J 10 bases, leaving 13 bases between the germline ends. The germline gives CDR1 SGDLS, CDR2 YYNGEE. The CDR3 loop is CASSLDSGAQYF. DNA of the CDR3: TGTGCCAGCAGCTTAGACTCGGGGGCGCAGTATTTT.

This chain links TRBV6-5 with TRBJ1-5, with 7 bases that match TRBD1. Germline CDR1 MNHEY, CDR2 SVGAGI. CDR3 size: 15 residues. The V and J ends lost 0 bases and 6 bases, in that order; junction bases with no gene match: 5. The chain's CDR3 is CASSYSRQGSQPQHF. For the CDR3, the DNA is TGTGCCAGCAGTTACTCCCGACAGGGAAGTCAGCCCCAGCATTTT.

The rearrangement uses TRBV6-1 and TRBJ1-2; no clear D. V lost 10 bases to trimming and J lost 3 bases, with 15 bases between them. The germline V gene encodes CDR1 MNHNS and CDR2 SASEGT. This CDR3 comprises 13 residues. CDR3 coding DNA: TGTGCCATCTCGATGGAGGCCGACTATGGCTACACCTTC. Translation gives CAISMEADYGYTF.

This chain links TRBV6-1 with TRBJ1-5, with D possibly TRBD1 on 6 matching bases. Germline V gives CDR1 MNHNS, CDR2 SASEGT. V was cut by 8 bases and J by 2 bases, with 10 bases left in between. The CDR3 is 13 amino acids. This CDR3 reads CASQGHGNQPQHF. The CDR3, as DNA: TGTGCCAGCCAGGGGCACGGCAATCAGCCCCAGCATTTT.

This clonotype turned up a few times. The V and J genes are TRBV28 and TRBJ2-2; possible D gene TRBD1, 5 bases. V lost 7 bases, J lost 1 base, and 10 bases lay in between. This CDR3 is 14 amino acids long. Germline V gene sequence: CDR1 MDHEN, CDR2 SYDVKM. This CDR3 is CASKSQGNTGELFF. The CDR3 DNA follows: TGTGCCAGCAAATCCCAGGGGAACACCGGGGAGCTGTTTTTT.

The V call is TRBV27, the J call TRBJ1-5; D possibly corresponds to TRBD1 (5 bases). This CDR3 region has 15 residues. With 6 bases removed from V and 2 bases from J, the gap between germline ends came to 14 bases. Germline CDR1 reads MNHEY; CDR2 reads SMNVEV (reference sequence). The CDR3 protein is CASSRGWGGNQPQHF. Written as DNA, the CDR3 is TGTGCCAGCAGCCGAGGGTGGGGGGGCAATCAGCCCCAGCATTTT.

This clonotype turned up a few times. This rearrangement joins TRBV27 to TRBJ1-6, with TRBD1 matching 7 bases. After removal of 4 bases from V and 7 bases from J, the junction contained 7 bases not matched to a gene. The length of the CDR3 is 15 residues. Germline CDR1 reads MNHEY; CDR2 reads SMNVEV (reference sequence). The CDR3 sequence: CASSSGQARNSPLHF. Here the CDR3 DNA reads TGTGCCAGCAGTTCCGGACAGGCTCGGAATTCACCCCTCCACTTT.

V usage is TRBV20-1 and J usage is TRBJ1-5; tentatively, D is TRBD1 (5 bases). With 3 bases removed from V and 0 bases from J, the gap between germline ends came to 15 bases. Germline values: CDR1 DFQATT, CDR2 SNEGSKA (reference sequence). The CDR3 spans 16 residues. CDR3 in DNA: TGCAGTGCTAGTGTGCAGGGTCTGGGTAGCAATCAGCCCCAGCATTTT. Translated: CSASVQGLGSNQPQHF.

The rearrangement links TRBV6-1 to TRBJ2-7; 11 bases agree with TRBD2. Per the germline V gene, CDR1 is MNHNS and CDR2 is SASEGT. CDR3 length: 16 amino acids. J was trimmed by 4 bases and V by 6 bases; bases with no gene match: 11. CDR3 loop: CASRLEPLAGGYEQYF. In nucleotides, the CDR3 is TGTGCCAGCAGGCTCGAACCATTAGCGGGAGGGTACGAGCAGTACTTC.

This clonotype was counted between two and nine times. The CDR3 loop is CASSHQPLAGGLWETQYF. The CDR3 region has the DNA TGTGCCAGCAGCCACCAACCCTTAGCGGGAGGGCTGTGGGAGACCCAGTACTTC. The chain uses TRBV5-6 and TRBJ2-5; 11 bases match TRBD2. The germline V gene encodes CDR1 SGHDT and CDR2 YYEEEE. The CDR3 runs 18 residues. Losses at the gene ends were 4 bases for V and 5 bases for J; bases not matched to a gene: 16.

This clonotype came up a few times. The gene calls are TRBV19 and TRBJ2-1, with D possibly being TRBD2 (5 bases). V was shortened by 3 bases and J by 7 bases, with 7 bases between the two germline ends. Germline V gives CDR1 LNHDA, CDR2 SQIVND (reference sequence). The CDR3 contains 12 residues. The CDR3 region has the DNA TGTGCCAGTAGTATTACGGGGAATGAGCAGTTCTTC. Amino acid sequence: CASSITGNEQFF.

The chain recombines TRBV28 with TRBJ1-2, with 11 bases lining up with TRBD1. Germline V CDR1 and CDR2: MDHEN, SYDVKM. With 9 bases clipped from V and 7 bases from J, the junction kept 10 bases outside the gene matches. The CDR3 runs 14 residues. The CDR3 DNA reads TGTGCCAGTAGGACAGGGGGCTTTCAGGTTGGCTACACCTTC. Its translation: CASRTGGFQVGYTF.

The chain carries TRBV6-1 and TRBJ2-2; TRBD1 matches at 7 bases. The V and J ends lost 6 bases and 4 bases, in that order; junction bases with no gene match: 5. Germline-derived CDR1 and CDR2 are MNHNS and SASEGT. The CDR3 is 14 residues long. CDR3 sequence reads: CASSQTGTTGELFF. The CDR3, as DNA: TGTGCCAGCAGCCAGACAGGGACCACCGGGGAGCTGTTTTTT.

The chain links TRBV6-6 to TRBJ2-5, with 8 positions matching TRBD1. The CDR3 totals 14 residues. From germline, CDR1 is MNHNY and CDR2 SVGAGI (reference sequence). V was pared by 4 bases and J by 5 bases, with 6 bases of the junction left unmatched. CDR3 sequence: CASSLGRGRETQYF. Written as DNA, the CDR3 is TGTGCCAGCAGTTTGGGCAGGGGGCGGGAGACCCAGTACTTC.

This clonotype came up once. The J gene is TRBJ2-2, the V gene TRBV7-9; 9 nucleotides line up with TRBD1. V was pared by 3 bases and J by 5 bases, with 7 bases of the junction left unmatched. Germline CDR1 and CDR2: SEHNR and FQNEAQ (reference sequence). This CDR3 comprises 16 residues. As DNA, the CDR3 is TGTGCCAGCAGCTTTAACAGGGGGCGAGGTACCGGGGAGCTGTTTTTT. This encodes CASSFNRGRGTGELFF.

This chain links TRBV18 with TRBJ1-1; D is unresolved. V shed 2 bases and J shed 2 bases, with 15 bases lying between them. Germline values: CDR1 KGHSH, CDR2 LQKENI. CDR3 size: 16 residues. The CDR3 bases are TGTGCCAGCTCACCATTCGGCCGAACGACCAACACTGAAGCTTTCTTT. Translating gives CASSPFGRTTNTEAFF.

This chain joins TRBV12-3 or TRBV12-4 and TRBJ1-1; D call uncertain. V shed 3 bases and J shed 4 bases, with 9 bases lying between them. The CDR3 is 13 residues long. The CDR3 DNA reads as TGTGCCAGCAGTTTTCGGGCAGGCACTGAAGCTTTCTTT. It is translated as CASSFRAGTEAFF.